This T cell receptor beta chain came from a study of cytomegalovirus exposure and HLA in healthy donors. Germline values: CDR1 LGHNA, CDR2 YNFKEQ. The ends were cut back, 1 base at V and 1 base at J, with 10 bases in the middle. The CDR3 is made up of 16 amino acids. Primers: 60 Vbeta forward and 13 Jbeta reverse. Libraries were prepared by immunoSEQ multiplex PCR; TCRdb keeps only in-frame clonotypes and omits some of them. The sample's table shows 130,000 or so clones. Material for sequencing was PBMCs. The chain couples TRBV4-2 to TRBJ2-2; D might be TRBD2 (6 bases). The TCR comes from an older woman in good health and CMV-seronegative. CDR3 sequence (DNA): TGTGCCAGCAGCCAAGTGGTGGGGGGGAACACCGGGGAGCTGTTTTTT. As protein: CASSQVVGGNTGELFF.